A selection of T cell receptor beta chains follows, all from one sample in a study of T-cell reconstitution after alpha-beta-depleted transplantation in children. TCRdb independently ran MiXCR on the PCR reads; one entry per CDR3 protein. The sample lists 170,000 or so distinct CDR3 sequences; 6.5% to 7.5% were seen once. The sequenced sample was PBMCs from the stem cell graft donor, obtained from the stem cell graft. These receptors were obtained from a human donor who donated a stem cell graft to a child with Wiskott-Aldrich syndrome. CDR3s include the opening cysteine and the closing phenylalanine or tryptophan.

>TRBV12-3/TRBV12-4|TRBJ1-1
CASSYLQGVTEAFF
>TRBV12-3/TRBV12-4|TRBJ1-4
CASSQGSINEKLFF
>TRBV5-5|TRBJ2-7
CASSSRGTYEQYF
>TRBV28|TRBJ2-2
CASSFRLGAGELFF
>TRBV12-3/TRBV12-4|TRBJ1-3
CASRIDRANGNTIYF
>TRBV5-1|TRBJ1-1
CASSLGVGKGTEAFF
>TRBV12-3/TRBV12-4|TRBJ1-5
CASSLSGSSNQPQHF
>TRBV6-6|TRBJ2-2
CASSHGGTGELFF
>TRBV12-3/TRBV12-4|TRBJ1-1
CASSYEVGTEAFF
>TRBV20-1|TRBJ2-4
CSARRDLQGPIAKNIQYF
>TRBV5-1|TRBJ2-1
CASSPTTGGTYNEQFF
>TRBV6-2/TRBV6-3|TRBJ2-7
CASSNQPGTGIFEQYF
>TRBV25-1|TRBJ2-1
CASSLSVAGEAYNEQFF
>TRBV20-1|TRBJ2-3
CSASPLAVSTDTQYF
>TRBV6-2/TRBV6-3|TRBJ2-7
CASRPSWAHDEQYF
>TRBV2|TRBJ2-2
CASSSGEYTGELFF
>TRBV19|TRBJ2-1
CASTTLGGPYNEQFF
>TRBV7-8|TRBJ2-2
CASSRTSGGGVTGELFF
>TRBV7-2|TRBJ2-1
CASSLGGSAWNEQFF
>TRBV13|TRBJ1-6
CASSLEAHNSPLHF
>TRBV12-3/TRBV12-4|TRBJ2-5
CASSYQLGFTSQETQYF
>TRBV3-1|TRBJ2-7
CASSPLLTPGTDGTYEQYF
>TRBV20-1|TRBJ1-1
CSAGVGLMNTEAFF
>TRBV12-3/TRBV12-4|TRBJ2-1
CASSFRFGNEQFF
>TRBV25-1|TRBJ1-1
CASSEIFSTPNTEAFF
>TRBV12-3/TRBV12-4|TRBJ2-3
CASRNPAADTQYF
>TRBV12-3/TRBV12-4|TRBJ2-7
CASSRMTPYYEQYF
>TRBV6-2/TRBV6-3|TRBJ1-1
CASSYSGWGNAEAFF
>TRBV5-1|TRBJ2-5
CASSSGPGEETQYF
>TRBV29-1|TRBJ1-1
CSVEVRENTEAFF
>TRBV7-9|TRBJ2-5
CASSTPGQEQETQYF
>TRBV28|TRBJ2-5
CASSLTATGRETQYF
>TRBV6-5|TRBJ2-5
CASSSHGQGRETQYF
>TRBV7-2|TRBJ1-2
CASSSGGTGAYGYTF
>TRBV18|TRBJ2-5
CASSPLGQQETQYF
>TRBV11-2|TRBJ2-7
CASSRSGGGPYEQYF
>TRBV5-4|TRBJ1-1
CASSLWRTDNTEAFF
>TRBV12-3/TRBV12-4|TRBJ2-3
CASSSRTILTDTQYF
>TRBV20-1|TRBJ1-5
CSARLNQNQPQHF
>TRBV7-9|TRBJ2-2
CASSLLWPADNTGELFF
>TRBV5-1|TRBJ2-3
CASSLGHGTDTQYF
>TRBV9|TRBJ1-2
CASSVGGPDGYTF
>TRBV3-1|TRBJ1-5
CASSQAGVGGGNQPQHF
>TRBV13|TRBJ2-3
CASSLVGDGTDTQYF
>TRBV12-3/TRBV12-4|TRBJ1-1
CASRATGEAFF
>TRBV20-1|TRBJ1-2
CSAFLGGAGGYTF
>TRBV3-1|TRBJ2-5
CASSPLGIVGETQYF
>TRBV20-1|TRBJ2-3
CSAAYQGDTDTQYF
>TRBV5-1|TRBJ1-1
CASSFTRATEAFF
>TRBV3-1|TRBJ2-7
CASSQSVYEQYF
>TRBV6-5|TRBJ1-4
CASSPGTVNEKLFF
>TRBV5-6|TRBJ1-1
CASSLDRTVSAFF
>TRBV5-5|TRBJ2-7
CASSLVRQAQYF